The 28 T cell receptor beta chains given below trace back to one sample, sequenced in a study of cytomegalovirus exposure and HLA in healthy donors. The primer mix had 60 Vbeta and 13 Jbeta primers. Generated by immunoSEQ multiplex PCR, the TCRdb table keeps only in-frame clones and is missing some. This table has around 160,000 clones, around 70% appearing once. The sample was PBMCs. These receptors were taken from a man between 18 and 29 years old in good health and CMV-seropositive.

The chain joins TRBV30 to TRBJ2-7, with 8 bases lining up with TRBD2. Germline CDR1 GTSNPN, CDR2 SVGIG (reference sequence). There are 16 residues in the CDR3. V trimming: 0 bases; J trimming: 2 bases; junction bases outside the gene matches: 9. CDR3 bases: TGTGCCTGGAGTGTCATAAGCGGGAGAAGGACCTACGAGCAGTACGTC. Protein product: CAWSVISGRRTYEQYV.

The chain couples TRBV7-3 to TRBJ2-1; possibly TRBD2 for D (7 bases). Germline CDR1 reads SGHTA; CDR2 reads FQGTGA. The CDR3 spans 15 residues. Deletions cut 0 bases from V and 6 bases from J, with 12 bases between. Here the CDR3 reads CASSLTFGGPNEQFF. CDR3 DNA: TGTGCCAGCAGCTTAACGTTCGGGGGGCCCAATGAGCAGTTCTTC.

The chain couples TRBV7-2 to TRBJ1-2; D is possibly TRBD1 (5 bases). Germline lookup yields CDR1 SGHTA and CDR2 FQGNSA. The CDR3 spans 17 residues. Trimming left V 5 bases short and J 3 bases short, with 22 bases between. CDR3 residues: CASSPAGVGGSYYGYTF. DNA of the CDR3: TGTGCCAGCAGCCCGGCCGGGGTTGGGGGGTCGTACTATGGCTACACCTTC. Complete variable domain (other parts from reference TRBV7-2 and TRBJ1-2): GAGVSQSPSNKVTEKGKDVELRCDPISGHTALYWYRQSLGQGLEFLIYFQGNSAPDKSGLPSDRFSAERTGGSVSTLTIQRTQQEDSAVYLCASSPAGVGGSYYGYTFGSGTRLTVV.

The V gene is TRBV30, the J gene TRBJ2-1; 9 nucleotides agree with TRBD2. This CDR3 comprises 16 residues. CDR1 and CDR2 (germline): GTSNPN, SVGIG (reference sequence). V shed 3 bases and J 10 bases; nucleotides not matched to a gene: 16. CDR3 sequence (DNA): TGTGCCTGGAGATTACTGGCGGGAGGGTCCCGGGAGGAGCAGTTCTTC. Amino acid sequence: CAWRLLAGGSREEQFF.

CDR3 residues: CSVRADREDTIYF. CDR3 in DNA: TGCAGCGTCCGCGCGGACAGGGAAGACACCATATATTTT. V gene TRBV29-1 combines with J gene TRBJ1-3; 8 bases align to TRBD1. Germline CDR1 SQVTM, CDR2 ANQGSEA. The CDR3 covers 13 residues. V was clipped by 6 bases and J by 8 bases; unmatched bases: 9.

The gene calls are TRBV5-1 and TRBJ2-2, with 8 bases that match TRBD2. V lost 8 bases, J lost 2 bases, and 8 bases stayed unmatched. The CDR3 consists of 15 residues. Germline V gene lookup returns CDR1 SGHRS and CDR2 YFSETQ. In nucleotides, the CDR3 is TGCGCCAGTAAACCGGGACTAGATAACACCGGGGAGCTGTTTTTT. This translates into CASKPGLDNTGELFF.

The CDR3 sequence is CASRPKGGTEAFF. The DNA of the CDR3 is TGTGCCAGCAGACCGAAAGGGGGCACTGAAGCTTTCTTT. This chain links TRBV6-5 with TRBJ1-1; perhaps TRBD1 as D (6 bases). The CDR3 loop spans 13 amino acids. The V end was cut by 6 bases, the J end by 4 bases, with 12 bases between. Germline V lookup: CDR1 MNHEY, CDR2 SVGAGI.

V is TRBV4-2 and J is TRBJ1-2; the D gene is possibly TRBD1 (6 bases). This CDR3 spans 14 amino acids. The germline V and J ends were trimmed by 1 base and 5 bases, with 11 bases remaining between them. Germline CDR1 is LGHNA and CDR2 is YNFKEQ. The CDR3 DNA reads as TGTGCCAGCAGCCAAGGGCCAGGGGAGTATGGCTACACCTTC. Protein sequence: CASSQGPGEYGYTF.

This clone has a handful of counts. This chain links TRBV2 with TRBJ2-2, with D uncertain. The V end was cut by 9 bases, the J end by 1 base, with 6 bases between. Germline CDR1 SNHLY, CDR2 FYNNEI. The CDR3 totals 12 residues. CDR3: CARWQNTGELFF. DNA for the CDR3: TGTGCCAGGTGGCAGAACACCGGGGAGCTGTTTTTT.

The rearrangement uses TRBV5-1 and TRBJ2-1, with 7 bases identical to TRBD1. V shed 4 bases, J shed 2 bases, and the junction held 12 bases outside the gene matches. This CDR3 contains 17 residues. The germline gives CDR1 SGHRS, CDR2 YFSETQ. CDR3 nucleotide sequence: TGCGCCAGCAGCCCGGAGACAGGGTTCGGCACCTACAATGAGCAGTTCTTC. It encodes CASSPETGFGTYNEQFF.

This sequence joins TRBV5-1 and TRBJ2-5; 7 positions match TRBD1. Germline values: CDR1 SGHRS, CDR2 YFSETQ. This CDR3 region has 14 residues. The ends lost 0 bases at V and 2 bases at J; junction bases unmatched: 1. CDR3 DNA: TGCGCCAGCAGCTTGGGGGACAGACAAGAGACCCAGTACTTC. This sequence encodes CASSLGDRQETQYF.

This clone was seen only a few times. This rearrangement joins TRBV7-9 to TRBJ1-2; TRBD1 is a possible D gene (5 bases). CDR1 SEHNR and CDR2 FQNEAQ come from the germline V gene (reference sequence). V was clipped by 6 bases and J by 4 bases, with 12 bases between them. CDR3 size: 13 residues. CDR3 loop: CASSRDSSYGYTF. CDR3 bases: TGTGCCAGCAGTCGAGACAGCAGCTATGGCTACACCTTC.

This chain links TRBV5-4 with TRBJ1-1; 11 bases are shared with TRBD1. V shed 4 bases and J 0 bases; nucleotides not matched to a gene: 14. The CDR3 contains 19 residues. The germline CDR1 and CDR2 sequences are SGHNT and YYREEE (reference sequence). Here the CDR3 DNA reads TGTGCCAGCAGCGAAGGTCGTCCGGGACAGGGGGTGATGAACACTGAAGCTTTCTTT. Its translation is CASSEGRPGQGVMNTEAFF.

This chain joins TRBV30 and TRBJ1-2; D call uncertain. This CDR3 has 15 amino acids. The V end was cut by 4 bases, the J end by 3 bases, with 18 bases between. The V gene's germline CDR1 is GTSNPN and CDR2 SVGIG (reference sequence). The chain's CDR3 is CAWTLSGNWDYGYTF. CDR3 nucleotide sequence: TGTGCCTGGACCCTGTCGGGGAATTGGGACTATGGCTACACCTTC.

The chain has TRBV5-1 and TRBJ2-5; TRBD2 aligns across 7 bases. After removal of 0 bases from V and 2 bases from J, the junction contained 7 bases not matched to a gene. This CDR3 is built from 16 residues. In germline, CDR1 is SGHRS, CDR2 YFSETQ. The chain's CDR3 is CASSLVPGGGQETQYF. Written as DNA, the CDR3 is TGCGCCAGCAGCTTGGTCCCGGGAGGCGGACAAGAGACCCAGTACTTC.

The rearrangement uses TRBV5-4 and TRBJ2-7; TRBD2 might be the D (6 bases). Trimming stripped 2 bases from V and 5 bases from J, with 11 bases between. The CDR3 loop spans 13 amino acids. In germline, CDR1 is SGHNT, CDR2 YYREEE (reference sequence). CDR3 DNA sequence: TGTGCCAGCAGCTTTCGGGGGAATGACGAGCAGTACGTC. This codes for CASSFRGNDEQYV.

The CDR3: CASSFHTGENTEAFF. The DNA for the CDR3 is TGCGCCAGCAGCTTTCACACAGGGGAGAACACTGAAGCTTTCTTT. This chain joins TRBV5-1 and TRBJ1-1; 7 bases align to TRBD1. CDR1 is SGHRS and CDR2 is YFSETQ in the germline V gene. CDR3 size: 15 residues. After removal of 2 bases from V and 1 base from J, the junction contained 5 bases not matched to a gene.

This chain links TRBV5-6 with TRBJ1-2, with a weak D call TRBD1 (5 bases). The CDR3 is 14 residues long. V was trimmed by 0 bases and J by 5 bases, leaving 11 bases between them. Germline CDR1 SGHDT, CDR2 YYEEEE. CDR3 sequence reads: CASSLGQSSYGYTF. CDR3 DNA sequence: TGTGCCAGCAGCTTGGGACAGTCGAGTTATGGCTACACCTTC.

The rearrangement links TRBV6-1 to TRBJ1-1, with D possibly TRBD1 on 5 matching bases. This CDR3 has 13 amino acids. Trimming took off 3 bases at V and 9 bases at J, with 14 bases between the two ends. Germline loops: CDR1 MNHNS, CDR2 SASEGT. The CDR3 DNA reads TGTGCCAGCAGTGAGGGTGGGGGGTGGCAAGCTTTCTTT. Its translation is CASSEGGGWQAFF.

The rearrangement uses TRBV7-9 and TRBJ1-2, with D possibly matching TRBD1 (6 bases). The germline V gene has CDR1 SEHNR and CDR2 FQNEAQ (reference sequence). Trimming took off 4 bases at V and 8 bases at J, with 14 bases between the two ends. The CDR3 is made up of 13 amino acids. The CDR3 is CASSSGTRGGYTF. DNA for the CDR3: TGTGCCAGCAGCTCCGGTACCAGGGGCGGCTACACCTTC.

The V and J genes are TRBV29-1 and TRBJ1-2, with D perhaps matching TRBD1 (5 bases). This CDR3 spans 13 amino acids. Germline V gives CDR1 SQVTM, CDR2 ANQGSEA. V lost 4 bases, J lost 6 bases, and 15 bases lay in between. The CDR3 DNA follows: TGCAGCGTTGTCTTGACTCAGGGCGATGGCTACACCTTC. It specifies CSVVLTQGDGYTF.

The V and J genes are TRBV6-1 and TRBJ1-2; possibly TRBD1 for D (6 bases). The V end lost 3 bases, the J end lost 4 bases, and 12 bases lay between the germline ends. CDR1 MNHNS and CDR2 SASEGT come from the germline V gene. The CDR3 has 14 residues. The DNA of the CDR3 is TGTGCCAGCAGTGAGGACAGTGCCTTCTATGGCTACACCTTC. It yields the protein CASSEDSAFYGYTF.

Only a few counts were recorded for this clone. The V call is TRBV5-1, the J call TRBJ2-3, with D tentatively TRBD1 (5 bases). The V gene's germline CDR1 is SGHRS and CDR2 YFSETQ. V lost 2 bases and J 4 bases, leaving 14 bases between the germline ends. The CDR3 has 15 residues. The CDR3 protein is CASSFSRGRADTQYF. CDR3 in DNA: TGCGCCAGCAGCTTTAGTAGGGGTAGGGCAGATACGCAGTATTTT.

The rearrangement links TRBV30 to TRBJ1-2; D is perhaps TRBD1 (5 bases). Per germline, CDR1 GTSNPN and CDR2 SVGIG (reference sequence). The ends were cut back, 3 bases at V and 7 bases at J, with 15 bases in the middle. The CDR3 spans 13 residues. CDR3 sequence: CAWRWLREGGYTF. For the CDR3, the DNA is TGTGCCTGGAGGTGGCTCAGGGAGGGTGGCTACACCTTC.

This clone turned up a few times. The CDR3 is CASRQGASGNTIYF. In DNA, the CDR3 is TGTGCCAGCAGACAGGGGGCTTCAGGAAACACCATATATTTT. This chain links TRBV2 with TRBJ1-3; TRBD1 matches at 9 bases. Germline CDR1 SNHLY, CDR2 FYNNEI. The junction had 4 bases not matched to a gene; V was cut back by 6 bases and J by 4 bases. The CDR3 runs to 14 residues.

There are a few counts of this clone. The V gene is TRBV6-5, the J gene TRBJ2-5, with D hard to call. Germline CDR1 reads MNHEY; CDR2 reads SVGAGI. The CDR3 runs to 12 residues. With 8 bases removed from V and 5 bases from J, the gap between germline ends came to 12 bases. The CDR3 is CASGGPKETQYF. The CDR3, as DNA: TGTGCCAGCGGTGGCCCCAAGGAGACCCAGTACTTC.

This clone has only a few counts. V gene TRBV6-1 combines with J gene TRBJ2-7; 10 bases line up with TRBD2. Germline-derived CDR1 and CDR2 are MNHNS and SASEGT. This CDR3 has 15 amino acids. The CDR3 protein is CASSEGPLAGAPTSV. The CDR3, as DNA: TGTGCCAGCAGTGAAGGGCCCCTAGCGGGGGCGCCCACGTCAGTC.

The chain has TRBV28 and TRBJ1-1, with TRBD1 identical over 8 bases. The CDR3 covers 14 residues. Germline loops: CDR1 MDHEN, CDR2 SYDVKM. After removal of 5 bases from V and 4 bases from J, the junction contained 6 bases not matched to a gene. CDR3 in DNA: TGTGCCAGCAGTCCGACAGGGGAGGTCACTGAAGCTTTCTTT. It is translated as CASSPTGEVTEAFF.